Each of the 17 T cell receptor beta chains below was sequenced from the same sample in a study of cytomegalovirus exposure and HLA in healthy donors (dated by TCRdb to about 2017). The method behind the library was the immunoSEQ multiplex PCR assay. Not all clones reach the TCRdb copy of this immuneACCESS table, which keeps in-frame sequences only. Checked studies attribute under half of the gap to unresolved V genes and leave the rest unexplained. A total of under 200,000 clones appear in this sample, 70% to 90% of them only once. Together, the top ten hold around 5% of the sample. Sequenced input: PBMCs. The receptors derive from a woman in her thirties in good health and CMV-seronegative.

The rearrangement links TRBV14 to TRBJ1-1; the D is unclear. From germline, CDR1 is SGHDN and CDR2 FVKESK. The CDR3 runs 16 residues. V dropped 0 bases and J dropped 0 bases, with 11 bases sitting between them. The CDR3 loop reads CASSQESYPVNTEAFF. The CDR3 coding sequence is TGTGCCAGCAGCCAAGAGTCGTATCCGGTGAACACTGAAGCTTTCTTT. Full variable domain (outside the CDR3, taken from reference TRBV14 and TRBJ1-1): EAGVTQFPSHSVIEKGQTVTLRCDPISGHDNLYWYRRVMGKEIKFLLHFVKESKQDESGMPNNRFLAERTGGTYSTLKVQPAELEDSGVYFCASSQESYPVNTEAFFGQGTRLTVV.

The gene calls are TRBV18 and TRBJ1-6, with a weak D call TRBD1 (5 bases). The CDR3 loop spans 15 amino acids. The germline V gene encodes CDR1 KGHSH and CDR2 LQKENI. V lost 2 bases, J lost 7 bases, and 12 bases lay in between. The CDR3 DNA follows: TGTGCCAGCTCACCAAGCCGACAGTCCAATTCACCCCTCCACTTT. It specifies CASSPSRQSNSPLHF.

The chain carries TRBV7-9 and TRBJ1-2; D gene ambiguous. V lost 0 bases and J lost 5, with 4 bases in between. Germline V gene data show CDR1 as SEHNR and CDR2 as FQNEAQ (reference sequence). The CDR3 consists of 12 residues. The CDR3 spells CASSLAPYGYTF. The CDR3 region has the DNA TGTGCCAGCAGCTTAGCCCCTTATGGCTACACCTTC.

This chain joins TRBV19 and TRBJ2-7, with D maybe TRBD2 (6 bases). Germline V gene lookup returns CDR1 LNHDA and CDR2 SQIVND (reference sequence). The ends were cut back, 9 bases at V and 3 bases at J, with 36 bases in the middle. CDR3 length equals 20 residues. This CDR3 is CASPLRVGGELFLTHYEQYF. The CDR3 DNA reads TGTGCCAGCCCTCTCCGGGTGGGAGGCGAGCTGTTCCTCACCCACTACGAGCAGTACTTC.

The chain combines TRBV28 with TRBJ1-1; D unclear. V was pared by 6 bases and J by 0 bases, with 11 bases between. The CDR3 runs to 14 residues. The germline V gene has CDR1 MDHEN and CDR2 SYDVKM. The chain's CDR3 is CASSPSSLNTEAFF. The CDR3 DNA reads as TGTGCCAGCAGCCCCTCGTCCCTGAACACTGAAGCTTTCTTT.

The chain couples TRBV2 to TRBJ2-7; the match to TRBD2 covers 12 bases. J lost 6 bases, V lost 6 bases, and 9 bases had no gene match. The CDR3 is made up of 15 amino acids. Per the germline V gene, CDR1 is SNHLY and CDR2 is FYNNEI. The CDR3 region is CASSLTSGRSIEQYF. CDR3 DNA: TGTGCCAGCAGCTTGACTAGCGGGAGATCGATCGAGCAGTACTTC. Variable domain in full (rest from reference TRBV2 and TRBJ2-7): EPEVTQTPSHQVTQMGQEVILRCVPISNHLYFYWYRQILGQKVEFLVSFYNNEISEKSEIFDDQFSVERPDGSNFTLKIRSTKLEDSAMYFCASSLTSGRSIEQYFGPGTRLTVT.

CDR3 DNA: TGTGCCAGCAGCTTTGGGACAGACCTGGAAAACACCATATATTTT. Translated: CASSFGTDLENTIYF. V and J are TRBV7-9 and TRBJ1-3; 7 bases are shared with TRBD1. The CDR3 runs 15 residues. V shed 3 bases and J 6 bases; nucleotides not matched to a gene: 8. Looked up from germline, CDR1 is SEHNR and CDR2 is FQNEAQ (reference sequence).

The genes are TRBV18 and TRBJ2-7, with D possibly being TRBD2 (7 bases). This CDR3 contains 13 residues. V gave up 11 bases and J gave up 2 bases, with 16 bases separating them. Germline V lookup: CDR1 KGHSH, CDR2 LQKENI. Here the CDR3 reads CAARGGLAYEQYF. CDR3 nucleotide sequence: TGTGCCGCGAGGGGGGGTTTAGCCTACGAGCAGTACTTC.

The gene calls are TRBV11-2 and TRBJ2-3, with unresolved D. Deletions cut 1 base from V and 0 bases from J, with 11 bases between. CDR1 is SGHAT, CDR2 FQNNGV, per germline. CDR3 length equals 16 residues. The chain's CDR3 is CASSLGGGHSTDTQYF. The DNA of the CDR3 is TGTGCCAGCAGCTTAGGTGGCGGCCATAGCACAGATACGCAGTATTTT.

This sequence joins TRBV7-6 and TRBJ2-5, with TRBD2 identical over 10 bases. Germline V gene data show CDR1 as SGHVS and CDR2 as FNYEAQ. The V gene end was trimmed by 3 bases and the J gene end by 2 bases; junction bases not matched to a gene: 6. The CDR3 is 16 residues long. CDR3 protein: CASSFWTSGIQETQYF. The DNA for the CDR3 is TGTGCCAGCAGCTTTTGGACTAGCGGAATACAAGAGACCCAGTACTTC.

The J gene is TRBJ2-3, the V gene TRBV5-1; 7 positions agree with TRBD2. The CDR3 extends over 15 amino acids. Germline V gene lookup returns CDR1 SGHRS and CDR2 YFSETQ. After removal of 2 bases from V and 2 bases from J, the junction contained 5 bases not matched to a gene. CDR3 amino acids: CASSLAGLTTDTQYF. Here the CDR3 DNA reads TGCGCCAGCAGCTTAGCGGGACTTACCACAGATACGCAGTATTTT.

This sequence joins TRBV7-3 and TRBJ1-2; the D is unclear. Germline values: CDR1 SGHTA, CDR2 FQGTGA. This CDR3 region has 14 residues. Trimming cost V 2 bases and J 2 bases, with 9 bases left between them. The CDR3 DNA follows: TGTGCCAGCAGCTTAGCCGGCGGAAACTATGGCTACACCTTC. The encoded protein is CASSLAGGNYGYTF.

The rearrangement joins TRBV5-8 to TRBJ2-1; D might be TRBD1 (6 bases). Trimming cost V 5 bases and J 15 bases, with 15 bases left between them. The CDR3 loop spans 11 amino acids. Germline CDR1 and CDR2: SGHTS and YDEGEE. DNA for the CDR3: TGTGCCAGCAGTCAAGGACAGACCTGGTTCTTC. Residues: CASSQGQTWFF.

The CDR3 nucleotides are TGCGCCAGCACTGGGACAGGGGTCGAACAGCCCCAGCATTTT. Translation gives CASTGTGVEQPQHF. The rearrangement links TRBV10-1 to TRBJ1-5; 10 nucleotides align to TRBD1. V gave up 7 bases and J gave up 7 bases; unmatched junction bases: 7. This CDR3 has 14 amino acids. CDR1 WNHNN and CDR2 SYGVQD come from the germline V gene (reference sequence).

V gene TRBV7-9 combines with J gene TRBJ1-2, with a weak D call TRBD1 (5 bases). V shed 7 bases and J shed 1 base, with 13 bases lying between them. Germline V gene sequence: CDR1 SEHNR, CDR2 FQNEAQ (reference sequence). This CDR3 region has 14 residues. CDR3 residues: CASTGGQVNYGYTF. The CDR3 DNA follows: TGTGCCAGCACCGGAGGACAAGTTAACTATGGCTACACCTTC.

This clone was seen only a few times. This chain connects TRBV6-4 to TRBJ2-3, with 10 bases lining up with TRBD2. The germline V gene encodes CDR1 MRHNA and CDR2 SNTAGT. This CDR3 region has 16 residues. With V trimmed by 4 bases and J by 2 bases, 6 bases remained unmatched. CDR3 amino acids: CASSAGAGGSTDTQYF. CDR3 DNA: TGTGCCAGCAGTGCGGGAGCGGGGGGGTCCACAGATACGCAGTATTTT.

The rearrangement uses TRBV5-4 and TRBJ2-2; D gene uncertain. Looked up from germline, CDR1 is SGHNT and CDR2 is YYREEE (reference sequence). V was shortened by 6 bases and J by 8 bases, with 17 bases between the two germline ends. The CDR3 length is 14 residues. The CDR3 protein is CASTPTEKPGELFF. The CDR3 bases are TGTGCCAGCACCCCTACAGAAAAGCCGGGGGAGCTGTTTTTT.